Following are 4 T cell receptor beta chains from one sample sequenced in a study of T cells after yellow fever vaccination. From the 5' RACE reads, TCRdb called clonotypes with MiXCR, one entry per CDR3 protein. Found here are around 500,000 distinct CDR3 sequences, about a fifth of them singletons; the top ten hold roughly 16%. Sequenced material: PBMCs, taken more than 20 days after the first yellow fever vaccination. These receptors came from a man aged 18 to 30 who received the YFV17D yellow fever vaccine.

V usage is TRBV19 and J usage is TRBJ1-5; a possible D gene is TRBD1 (6 bases). Trimming removed 10 bases at V and 6 bases at J, with 16 bases between. CDR3 length: 13 residues. Germline-derived CDR1 and CDR2 are LNHDA and SQIVND (reference sequence). CDR3 sequence reads: CATEGGIGQPQHF. DNA of the CDR3: TGTGCCACCGAAGGGGGAATAGGTCAGCCCCAGCATTTT.

The rearrangement links TRBV5-1 to TRBJ2-1, with D perhaps TRBD1 or TRBD2 (5 bases each). V was pared by 0 bases and J by 5 bases, with 9 bases between. Germline lookup yields CDR1 SGHRS and CDR2 YFSETQ. This CDR3 is built from 14 residues. CDR3 coding DNA: TGCGCCAGCAGCTTGGCCGGGACCAACAATGAGCAGTTCTTC. Residues: CASSLAGTNNEQFF.

This chain connects TRBV11-2 to TRBJ2-7; weak D call: TRBD1 (5 bases). CDR3 length: 14 amino acids. The germline V gene has CDR1 SGHAT and CDR2 FQNNGV. CDR3 nucleotides: TGTGCCGGCAGCTTAGATCGGGCAGGGAACGAGCAGTACGTC. It encodes CAGSLDRAGNEQYV.

This clonotype has just a few counts. The chain joins TRBV12-3 or TRBV12-4 to TRBJ2-2, with D perhaps TRBD2 (6 bases). This CDR3 is built from 14 residues. Trimming took off 6 bases at V and 1 base at J, with 9 bases between the two ends. The CDR3 loop reads CASSRGLNTGELFF. CDR3 DNA: TGTGCCAGCAGCCGGGGACTGAACACCGGGGAGCTGTTTTTT.